These T cell receptor beta chains were read from a single sample in a study of technical replicates of blood from a handful of donors. The table came from immunoSEQ multiplex PCR; TCRdb's copy has only in-frame clones and leaves some out. The table has about 62,000 clones, over 75% seen once; the top ten hold about 5.2%. Sequenced material: PBMCs. The source is a human donor in good health. Some clones in this sample may be carry-over from other donors' samples. The CDR3 runs from the conserved cysteine through the conserved F or W. The order of the fields is clone size, CDR3 length, V gene, D gene, J gene, CDR3 protein, CDR3 DNA. The D gene is left open where the match is weak. Clone sizes are given selectively: once, few, many, or a class where the clone is expanded.

size: NA
length: 17
V: TRBV18
D: TRBD2
J: TRBJ2-2
CDR3: CASSTSGRSANTGELFF
DNA: TGTGCCAGCTCGACTAGCGGGAGGTCCGCGAACACCGGGGAGCTGTTTTTT

size: once
length: 13
V: TRBV30
D: TRBD1
J: TRBJ1-3
CDR3: CAWSPGGGNTIYF
DNA: TGTGCCTGGAGTCCAGGGGGAGGAAACACCATATATTTT

size: NA
length: 14
V: TRBV4-1
D: NA
J: TRBJ2-2
CDR3: CASSQAPRTGELFF
DNA: TGCGCCAGCAGCCAAGCTCCCCGCACCGGGGAGCTGTTTTTT

size: NA
length: 13
V: TRBV4-3
D: TRBD1
J: TRBJ2-1
CDR3: CASSRKRGPEQFF
DNA: TGCGCCAGCAGCCGAAAAAGGGGGCCAGAGCAGTTCTTC

size: NA
length: 16
V: TRBV5-1
D: NA
J: TRBJ2-2
CDR3: CASSRGANTNTGELFF
DNA: TGCGCCAGCAGCCGGGGGGCCAATACGAACACCGGGGAGCTGTTTTTT

size: NA
length: 14
V: TRBV27
D: NA
J: TRBJ1-3
CDR3: CASSLSGTGNTIYF
DNA: TGTGCCAGCAGTTTGTCGGGGACTGGAAACACCATATATTTT

size: NA
length: 16
V: TRBV7-2
D: NA
J: TRBJ1-2
CDR3: CASSLAGGPSSYGYTF
DNA: TGTGCCAGCAGCTTAGCCGGGGGGCCAAGCTCATATGGCTACACCTTC

size: NA
length: 14
V: TRBV5-4
D: NA
J: TRBJ1-5
CDR3: CASSLAGLDQPQHF
DNA: TGTGCCAGCAGCTTGGCAGGTTTGGATCAGCCCCAGCATTTT

size: few
length: 8
V: TRBV7-9
D: NA
J: TRBJ1-2
CDR3: CASSPHTF
DNA: TGTGCCAGCAGCCCCCATACCTTC

size: NA
length: 13
V: TRBV13
D: NA
J: TRBJ2-4
CDR3: CASSLGGIDIQYF
DNA: TGTGCCAGCAGCTTAGGCGGGATTGACATTCAGTACTTC

size: NA
length: 15
V: TRBV6-1
D: NA
J: TRBJ1-4
CDR3: CASSERGATNEKLFF
DNA: TGTGCCAGCAGTGAACGCGGAGCAACTAATGAAAAACTGTTTTTT

size: NA
length: 13
V: TRBV29-1
D: NA
J: TRBJ2-2
CDR3: CSVEEYGTGELFF
DNA: TGCAGCGTTGAAGAGTACGGCACCGGGGAGCTGTTTTTT

size: once
length: 15
V: TRBV4-1
D: NA
J: TRBJ2-2
CDR3: CASSQNELNTGELFF
DNA: TGCGCCAGCAGCCAAAATGAGCTTAACACCGGGGAGCTGTTTTTT

size: NA
length: 12
V: TRBV11-2
D: TRBD2
J: TRBJ2-7
CDR3: CASGGVSGPRYF
DNA: TGTGCCAGCGGGGGGGTAAGTGGGCCCCGGTACTTC

size: NA
length: 13
V: TRBV5-6
D: TRBD1
J: TRBJ2-1
CDR3: CASRAGGRNEQFF
DNA: TGTGCCAGCAGGGCAGGGGGACGCAATGAGCAGTTCTTC

size: NA
length: 16
V: TRBV6-5
D: TRBD1
J: TRBJ2-3
CDR3: CASSYQRTGGPDTQYF
DNA: TGTGCCAGCAGTTACCAGAGGACAGGGGGACCAGATACGCAGTATTTT

size: NA
length: 10
V: TRBV29-1
D: NA
J: TRBJ2-7
CDR3: CSVGQTEQYF
DNA: TGCAGCGTCGGACAGACTGAGCAGTACTTC

size: NA
length: 15
V: TRBV6-5
D: TRBD2
J: TRBJ2-7
CDR3: CATSIAGGPPYEQYF
DNA: TGTGCCACCTCCATAGCGGGAGGGCCCCCCTACGAGCAGTACTTC

size: NA
length: 16
V: TRBV5-1
D: TRBD2
J: TRBJ2-3
CDR3: CASSPQGTSGGDTQYF
DNA: TGCGCCAGCAGCCCCCAGGGGACTAGCGGGGGGGATACGCAGTATTTT

size: once
length: 16
V: TRBV9
D: TRBD2
J: TRBJ2-7
CDR3: CASSVDGTSGRYEQYF
DNA: TGTGCCAGCAGCGTAGATGGAACTAGCGGGAGGTACGAGCAGTACTTC

size: NA
length: 13
V: TRBV9
D: NA
J: TRBJ2-7
CDR3: CASSPVSSYEQYF
DNA: TGTGCCAGCAGCCCAGTGTCCTCCTACGAGCAGTACTTC

size: NA
length: 15
V: TRBV9
D: TRBD2
J: TRBJ2-1
CDR3: CASSVTSGFGYEQFF
DNA: TGTGCCAGCAGCGTGACTAGCGGGTTTGGGTATGAGCAGTTCTTC

size: once
length: 17
V: TRBV27
D: NA
J: TRBJ2-1
CDR3: CASSLDRASSSYNEQFF
DNA: TGTGCCAGCAGTTTAGACAGAGCGAGTAGCTCCTACAATGAGCAGTTCTTC

size: NA
length: 15
V: TRBV18
D: NA
J: TRBJ2-3
CDR3: CASSHPGQGTDTQYF
DNA: TGTGCCAGCTCTCACCCGGGACAAGGCACAGATACGCAGTATTTT

size: NA
length: 14
V: TRBV18
D: TRBD1
J: TRBJ1-4
CDR3: CASSPGTGHEKLFF
DNA: TGTGCCAGCTCCCCCGGGACAGGGCATGAAAAACTGTTTTTT

size: NA
length: 14
V: TRBV7-3
D: NA
J: TRBJ2-7
CDR3: CASSRAPGAYEQYF
DNA: TGTGCCAGCAGCCGGGCCCCGGGGGCCTACGAGCAGTACTTC

size: once
length: 15
V: TRBV28
D: NA
J: TRBJ2-7
CDR3: CASTLSRGHSYEQYF
DNA: TGTGCCAGCACCCTAAGCAGGGGTCACTCCTACGAGCAGTACTTC

size: NA
length: 16
V: TRBV11-3
D: TRBD2
J: TRBJ2-3
CDR3: CASSLESSGGTDTQYF
DNA: TGTGCCAGCAGCTTAGAATCTAGCGGGGGCACAGATACGCAGTATTTT

size: NA
length: 14
V: TRBV5-4
D: NA
J: TRBJ2-3
CDR3: CASSLRGSTDTQYF
DNA: TGTGCCAGCAGCTTGAGAGGGAGCACAGATACGCAGTATTTT

size: NA
length: 15
V: TRBV19
D: TRBD2
J: TRBJ2-2
CDR3: CASSIWLAGAGELFF
DNA: TGTGCCAGTAGTATTTGGCTAGCGGGGGCCGGGGAGCTGTTTTTT

size: once
length: 17
V: TRBV4-2
D: TRBD1
J: TRBJ1-3
CDR3: CASSQERGQSSGNTIYF
DNA: TGTGCCAGCAGCCAAGAAAGGGGACAGAGCTCTGGAAACACCATATATTTT

size: once
length: 17
V: TRBV7-7
D: NA
J: TRBJ2-1
CDR3: CASSLRAGASSYNEQFF
DNA: TGTGCCAGCAGCTTAAGGGCGGGTGCCAGCTCCTACAATGAGCAGTTCTTC